The 24 T cell receptor beta chains given below trace back to one sample, sequenced in a study of blood T cell repertoires in COVID-19. Method: immunoSEQ multiplex PCR; TCRdb's copy keeps in-frame clones and lacks some. Of 200,000 to 300,000 clones listed, approximately 90% are singletons. The specimen was PBMCs or T cells enriched from blood (not recorded which). The receptors here all came from a man aged 40-49 years who had recovered from COVID-19.

This clone appeared once. The chain employs TRBV19 and TRBJ1-1; 8 nucleotides line up with TRBD1. CDR3 size: 16 residues. Trimming removed 3 bases from V and 5 bases from J; junction bases left unmatched: 11. Germline V gene lookup returns CDR1 LNHDA and CDR2 SQIVND (reference sequence). The chain's CDR3 is CASSILQGVDHTEAFF. CDR3 coding DNA: TGTGCCAGTAGTATCCTACAGGGGGTTGATCATACTGAAGCTTTCTTT. Based on the CDR3 plus reference TRBV19 and TRBJ1-1, the full variable domain is DGGITQSPKYLFRKEGQNVTLSCEQNLNHDAMYWYRQDPGQGLRLIYYSQIVNDFQKGDIAEGYSVSREKKESFPLTVTSAQKNPTAFYLCASSILQGVDHTEAFFGQGTRLTVV.

The V call is TRBV29-1, the J call TRBJ2-1; D call uncertain. This CDR3 contains 13 residues. Per the germline V gene, CDR1 is SQVTM and CDR2 is ANQGSEA. Trimming cost V 4 bases and J 0 bases, with 7 bases left between them. CDR3 DNA: TGCAGCGTTGCGGCGGTCTCCTACAATGAGCAGTTCTTC. This sequence encodes CSVAAVSYNEQFF.

V gene TRBV3-1 (or the pseudogene TRBV3-2) combines with J gene TRBJ1-1; 8 bases are a match to TRBD1. The V gene's germline CDR1 is LGHDT and CDR2 YNNKEL (reference sequence). The CDR3 covers 15 residues. Trimming cost V 4 bases and J 1 base; bases outside gene matches: 5. The CDR3 bases are TGTGCCAGCAGCCGACAGGGGTATCCGAACACTGAAGCTTTCTTT. Its translation: CASSRQGYPNTEAFF.

The chain carries TRBV27 and TRBJ1-2, with 7 bases fitting TRBD1. The CDR3 covers 15 residues. Germline V gene sequence: CDR1 MNHEY, CDR2 SMNVEV (reference sequence). With 0 bases clipped from V and 7 bases from J, the junction kept 8 bases outside the gene matches. CDR3 nucleotides: TGTGCCAGCAGTTTATCGCACAGGGGAGGAGGTGGCTACACCTTC. Protein product: CASSLSHRGGGGYTF.

This clone was seen at least ten times. V and J are TRBV5-1 and TRBJ1-5; the D gene is possibly TRBD1 (5 bases). CDR3 length: 14 residues. CDR1 and CDR2 from the germline V gene are SGHRS and YFSETQ. Trimming cost V 4 bases and J 3 bases, with 11 bases left between them. The CDR3 region has the DNA TGCGCCAGCAGCCCCGGGGGAGTCAATCAGCCCCAGCATTTT. This encodes CASSPGGVNQPQHF.

This clone was seen only once. The chain has TRBV27 and TRBJ1-6; 10 bases align to TRBD1. CDR1 and CDR2 from the germline V gene are MNHEY and SMNVEV (reference sequence). V lost 11 bases to trimming and J lost 10 bases; unmatched junction nucleotides: 8. The CDR3 is made up of 13 amino acids. CDR3 DNA: TGTGCCCCTCGACAGGGGGCGGGATCACCCCTCCACTTT. Protein: CAPRQGAGSPLHF.

This chain connects TRBV11-3 to TRBJ2-5; 7 bases line up with TRBD1. Germline V gives CDR1 SGHNT, CDR2 YENEEA. Trimming took 4 bases from V and 1 from J; bases not matched to a gene: 3. This CDR3 region has 14 residues. The CDR3 sequence: CASSYGQAQETQYF. As DNA, the CDR3 is TGTGCCAGCAGCTATGGACAGGCCCAAGAGACCCAGTACTTC.

The chain couples TRBV5-4 to TRBJ1-2; TRBD1 matches 7 bases. CDR3 length: 13 amino acids. From germline, CDR1 is SGHNT and CDR2 YYREEE (reference sequence). Trimming at V came to 4 bases and at J to 2 bases, leaving 2 bases not matched to a gene. CDR3 residues: CASSPTGNYGYTF. The CDR3 region has the DNA TGTGCCAGCAGCCCGACAGGGAACTATGGCTACACCTTC.

This sequence joins TRBV21-1 and TRBJ1-4; the listed D gene, TRBD1, was not tested against the DNA. TRBV21-1 is reported as a pseudogene. The CDR3 has 16 residues. As DNA, the CDR3 is TGTGCCAGCAGCAAAAACCAAGGGACAAAAGATGAAAAACTGTTTTTT. It specifies CASSKNQGTKDEKLFF.

This clone was observed a few times. The rearrangement joins TRBV19 to TRBJ1-5, with 9 bases fitting TRBD1. The CDR3 is made up of 17 amino acids. J gave up 2 bases and V 4 bases, and 9 bases lay outside the gene matches. Germline loops: CDR1 LNHDA, CDR2 SQIVND (reference sequence). The CDR3 spells CASSREDRGGGNQPQHF. The CDR3 DNA sequence: TGTGCCAGTAGTAGGGAGGACAGGGGAGGCGGCAATCAGCCCCAGCATTTT. The full variable domain, in which reference TRBV19 and TRBJ1-5 provide the parts outside the CDR3, is DGGITQSPKYLFRKEGQNVTLSCEQNLNHDAMYWYRQDPGQGLRLIYYSQIVNDFQKGDIAEGYSVSREKKESFPLTVTSAQKNPTAFYLCASSREDRGGGNQPQHFGDGTRLSIL.

V and J are TRBV5-1 and TRBJ2-1; 10 nucleotides match TRBD1. The CDR3 spans 15 residues. V gave up 3 bases and J gave up 5 bases; unmatched junction bases: 5. Germline values: CDR1 SGHRS, CDR2 YFSETQ. The CDR3 DNA sequence: TGCGCCAGCAGCTACTCTGGGACAGGGGACAATGAGCAGTTCTTC. It encodes CASSYSGTGDNEQFF.

This chain connects TRBV7-2 to TRBJ1-3; D perhaps matches TRBD1 (5 bases). CDR3 length: 15 amino acids. The germline V gene has CDR1 SGHTA and CDR2 FQGNSA. V lost 5 bases to trimming and J lost 4 bases, with 15 bases between them. The CDR3 DNA reads TGTGCCAGCAGCCCTTTAGGGGCTTGGGGAAACACCATATATTTT. As protein: CASSPLGAWGNTIYF.

The V call is TRBV6-2 or TRBV6-3, the J call TRBJ1-5; weak D call: TRBD1 (5 bases). V gave up 6 bases and J gave up 5 bases, with 17 bases separating them. This CDR3 spans 15 amino acids. Germline V gene data show CDR1 as MNHEY and CDR2 as SVGEGT. CDR3 protein: CASSPPGDGHQPQHF. The CDR3 DNA is TGTGCCAGCAGCCCGCCGGGGGACGGCCATCAGCCCCAGCATTTT.

The CDR3 reads CASSPQSRRGTF. The CDR3 bases are TGTGCCAGCAGCCCGCAATCCCGACGGGGCACCTTC. The chain recombines TRBV9 with TRBJ1-2; D unresolved. The germline gives CDR1 SGDLS, CDR2 YYNGEE. CDR3 length: 12 residues. Trimming removed 4 bases at V and 13 bases at J, with 17 bases between.

The V gene is TRBV5-1, the J gene TRBJ2-3; 7 bases line up with TRBD2. Germline V gene data show CDR1 as SGHRS and CDR2 as YFSETQ. CDR3 length: 18 amino acids. After removal of 0 bases from V and 0 bases from J, the junction contained 10 bases not matched to a gene. CDR3 protein: CASSLVASGATSTDTQYF. In DNA, the CDR3 is TGCGCCAGCAGCTTGGTGGCTAGCGGAGCCACTAGCACAGATACGCAGTATTTT.

This chain links TRBV5-1 with TRBJ1-2; D is perhaps TRBD1 (6 bases). Germline V gives CDR1 SGHRS, CDR2 YFSETQ. The CDR3 sequence is 13 residues long. Trimming took 6 bases from V and 4 from J, leaving 13 bases between them. The CDR3, as DNA: TGCGCCAGCACTGTGCAGGGGCCCTATGGCTACACCTTC. Protein product: CASTVQGPYGYTF.

The genes are TRBV30 and TRBJ1-5; no reliable D call. In germline, CDR1 is GTSNPN, CDR2 SVGIG (reference sequence). The CDR3 totals 13 residues. V was pared by 5 bases and J by 2 bases, with 10 bases between. In DNA form, the CDR3 reads TGTGCCTGGGGTCTGGGCGGCAATCAGCCCCAGCATTTT. Its translation is CAWGLGGNQPQHF.

This chain uses TRBV4-3 with TRBJ1-1; D gene ambiguous. Germline lookup yields CDR1 LGHNA and CDR2 YSLEER. There are 14 residues in the CDR3. V was cut by 4 bases and J by 0 bases, with 9 bases left in between. CDR3 coding DNA: TGCGCCAGCAGCCCGTCTGTTCTGAACACTGAAGCTTTCTTT. It translates to CASSPSVLNTEAFF.

As DNA, the CDR3 is TGTGCCAGCAGTGAAGCGACAGGGTGGGGGGATACGCAGTATTTT. Encoded protein: CASSEATGWGDTQYF. This rearrangement joins TRBV25-1 to TRBJ2-3, with TRBD1 matching over 7 bases. CDR3 length equals 15 residues. Trimming at V came to 2 bases and at J to 6 bases, leaving 8 bases not matched to a gene. In germline, CDR1 is MGHDK, CDR2 SYGVNS.

The J gene is TRBJ2-5, the V gene TRBV7-7; 7 bases fit TRBD1. The CDR3 spans 15 residues. Looked up from germline, CDR1 is SSHAT and CDR2 is FNYEAQ (reference sequence). Trimming removed 1 base from V and 1 base from J; junction bases left unmatched: 3. Here the CDR3 reads CASSLGGTVQETQYF. The DNA of the CDR3 is TGTGCCAGCAGCTTAGGGGGGACAGTCCAAGAGACCCAGTACTTC.

The rearrangement joins TRBV5-1 to TRBJ2-5; 12 bases fit TRBD2. The CDR3 sequence is 16 residues long. Looked up from germline, CDR1 is SGHRS and CDR2 is YFSETQ. The V gene end was trimmed by 4 bases and the J gene end by 1 base; junction bases not matched to a gene: 5. CDR3 coding DNA: TGCGCCAGCAGCGGAGCTAGCGGGGGGGTCCAAGAGACCCAGTACTTC. Encoded protein: CASSGASGGVQETQYF.

The CDR3 region is CASSVAAGEGSYNEQFF. CDR3 nucleotide sequence: TGTGCCAGCAGTGTTGCGGCGGGAGAGGGCTCCTACAATGAGCAGTTCTTC. The rearrangement uses TRBV25-1 and TRBJ2-1, with 7 nucleotides matching TRBD2. V trimming: 4 bases; J trimming: 0 bases; junction bases outside the gene matches: 9. CDR3 length: 17 residues. CDR1 MGHDK and CDR2 SYGVNS come from the germline V gene. Filled out from reference TRBV25-1 and TRBJ2-1, the complete variable domain reads EADIYQTPRYLVIGTGKKITLECSQTMGHDKMYWYQQDPGMELHLIHYSYGVNSTEKGDLSSESTVSRIRTEHFPLTLESARPSHTSQYLCASSVAAGEGSYNEQFFGPGTRLTVL.

In the case of this clone: Other DNA variants within this sample encode the same CDR3. The CDR3 coding sequence is TGCGCCAGCAGCTTGGACACAGGGGGGACTGAAGCTTTCTTT. Protein product: CASSLDTGGTEAFF. This sequence joins TRBV5-1 and TRBJ1-1; TRBD1 matches 8 bases. V trimming: 0 bases; J trimming: 5 bases; junction bases outside the gene matches: 3. CDR3 length equals 14 residues. Germline CDR1 SGHRS, CDR2 YFSETQ.

The chain has TRBV7-2 and TRBJ2-2; possibly TRBD1 for D (6 bases). Germline V lookup: CDR1 SGHTA, CDR2 FQGNSA. V dropped 2 bases and J dropped 0 bases, with 10 bases sitting between them. CDR3 length equals 16 residues. The CDR3 region is CASSLHGGANTGELFF. CDR3 bases: TGTGCCAGCAGCTTACATGGGGGCGCGAACACCGGGGAGCTGTTTTTT.